This entry features one TCR beta chain sequence. As processed by the authors: The authors estimated nucleated cell counts from reference gene primer amplification. Profiled with immunoSEQ multiplex PCR; TCRdb holds only in-frame clones, not every one. V, J and clone size were drawn from that table, and D and trimming were deduced from the DNA. The sample has over 200,000 clones, approximately 84% seen once. CDR3 size: 13 residues. The germline CDR1 and CDR2 sequences are WNHNN and SYGVQD (reference sequence). V gave up 5 bases and J gave up 3 bases; unmatched junction bases: 3. This sample is drawn from a study of blood T cell repertoires in COVID-19. Overall study context: COVID-19 samples from acute and convalescent phases originated in the United States, Italy and Spain. T cells, B-cell-depleted T cells, or PBMCs supplied cDNA or gDNA.

Material: PBMCs or T cells enriched from blood (not recorded which). The gene calls are TRBV10-1 and TRBJ1-2; TRBD1 aligns across 7 bases. This clonotype was sampled from a man aged 18 to 30 who had recovered from COVID-19. This CDR3 is CASSTGTDYGYTF. The CDR3 DNA reads TGCGCCAGCAGTACCGGGACAGACTATGGCTACACCTTC.